Shown below are 18 T cell receptor beta chains from a single sample sequenced in a study of early T cells in non-severe SARS-CoV-2 infection. TCRdb redid the calling of the 5' RACE reads with MiXCR, one entry per CDR3 protein. Seen here are 65,000 to 70,000 distinct CDR3 sequences, approximately 11% observed once, and the top ten hold 6.4%. The sequenced material came from whole blood. Every receptor here comes from an adult who was a healthcare worker with PCR-confirmed SARS-CoV-2 infection or an uninfected control (not recorded which).

This clonotype turned up a few times. The CDR3 here is CASSLEGRWDEQYF. Here the CDR3 DNA reads TGTGCCAGCAGCTTGGAAGGCAGATGGGACGAGCAGTACTTC. The chain links TRBV5-4 to TRBJ2-7; unclear D gene. Trimming shortened V by 0 bases and J by 5 bases, and 12 bases separated the two germline ends. Germline values: CDR1 SGHNT, CDR2 YYREEE (reference sequence). The CDR3 has 14 amino acids.

The sample holds a few counts of this clonotype. This chain connects TRBV20-1 to TRBJ2-7; D is unclear. Trimming cost V 3 bases and J 4 bases, with 13 bases left between them. The CDR3 consists of 13 residues. The germline gives CDR1 DFQATT, CDR2 SNEGSKA (reference sequence). The CDR3 DNA reads TGCAGTGCTAGGAGAGGAGTGCGTTACGAGCAGTACTTC. This encodes CSARRGVRYEQYF.

This clonotype was detected only a few times. The gene calls are TRBV6-5 and TRBJ2-6; tentative D call: TRBD2 (6 bases). Germline lookup yields CDR1 MNHEY and CDR2 SVGAGI. The CDR3 spans 14 residues. V lost 10 bases and J 2 bases, leaving 12 bases between the germline ends. The CDR3 region has the DNA TGTGCCACGCTCGGGAGCGCTGGGGCCAACGTCCTGACTTTC. This gives the protein CATLGSAGANVLTF.

Ten or more counts support this clonotype. The chain links TRBV27 to TRBJ1-4; D may be TRBD1 (6 bases). Germline V gene sequence: CDR1 MNHEY, CDR2 SMNVEV (reference sequence). The CDR3 runs 15 residues. Between the trimmed V and J ends, which lost 6 bases and 8 bases, there was a span of 19 bases. CDR3 residues: CASRPLYRENEKLFF. CDR3 nucleotides: TGTGCCAGCAGACCACTCTACAGGGAAAACGAAAAACTGTTTTTT.

The chain joins TRBV30 to TRBJ1-1; no definite D call. Germline values: CDR1 GTSNPN, CDR2 SVGIG (reference sequence). The CDR3 spans 11 residues. Trimming removed 2 bases from V and 7 bases from J, with 8 bases in between. For the CDR3, the DNA is TGTGCCTGGAGTCCCCAGATTGAAGCTTTCTTT. Its translation is CAWSPQIEAFF.

This clonotype was observed at least ten times. The chain uses TRBV7-7 and TRBJ2-3; D uncertain. V lost 1 base to trimming and J lost 1 base, with 3 bases between them. The germline gives CDR1 SSHAT, CDR2 FNYEAQ (reference sequence). CDR3 length: 13 residues. CDR3 residues: CASSLDRTDTQYF. CDR3 nucleotide sequence: TGTGCCAGCAGCTTAGATCGCACAGATACGCAGTATTTT. Filled out from reference TRBV7-7 and TRBJ2-3, the complete variable domain reads GAGVSQSPRYKVTKRGQDVTLRCDPISSHATLYWYQQALGQGPEFLTYFNYEAQPDKSGLPSDRFSAERPEGSISTLTIQRTEQRDSAMYRCASSLDRTDTQYFGPGTRLTVL.

The rearrangement links TRBV27 to TRBJ2-7; unclear D gene. The CDR3 is made up of 13 amino acids. CDR1 and CDR2 (germline): MNHEY, SMNVEV (reference sequence). Deletions cut 3 bases from V and 2 bases from J, with 8 bases between. This CDR3 is CASSFQAPYEQYF. CDR3 DNA: TGTGCCAGCAGTTTCCAGGCCCCCTACGAGCAGTACTTC.

The chain combines TRBV25-1 with TRBJ2-5; D not resolved. The V end was cut by 3 bases, the J end by 3 bases, with 5 bases between. The CDR3 consists of 12 residues. The germline V gene encodes CDR1 MGHDK and CDR2 SYGVNS. The CDR3 protein is CASSDIKETQYF. The DNA for the CDR3 is TGTGCCAGCAGTGACATAAAAGAGACCCAGTACTTC.

Here the CDR3 reads CSARPAGVAGANVLTF. DNA of the CDR3: TGCAGTGCTCGACCAGCGGGAGTTGCAGGGGCCAACGTCCTGACTTTC. The chain carries TRBV20-1 and TRBJ2-6; TRBD2 aligns across 8 bases. CDR3 length equals 16 residues. The germline gives CDR1 DFQATT, CDR2 SNEGSKA (reference sequence). Trimming took 5 bases from V and 4 from J; bases not matched to a gene: 10.

This clonotype was seen a handful of times. V usage is TRBV12-3 or TRBV12-4 and J usage is TRBJ1-2; 7 bases line up with TRBD1. The V segment lost 6 bases and the J segment 5 bases; nucleotides outside the gene matches: 12. The CDR3 totals 15 residues. In DNA form, the CDR3 reads TGTGCCAGCAGGCCGGGACAGCAGATTCAATATGGCTACACCTTC. Its translation: CASRPGQQIQYGYTF.

This clonotype was observed a few times. This chain links TRBV7-9 with TRBJ2-1; D is uncertain. Trimming took 1 base from V and 8 from J, leaving 9 bases between them. Germline-derived CDR1 and CDR2 are SEHNR and FQNEAQ (reference sequence). This CDR3 comprises 13 residues. The CDR3 nucleotides read TGTGCCAGCAGCTTAGAGGGTAGGGATGAGCAGTTCTTC. Translation gives CASSLEGRDEQFF.

The chain employs TRBV12-3 or TRBV12-4 and TRBJ2-7; D ambiguous. V lost 5 bases to trimming and J lost 2 bases, with 7 bases between them. There are 12 residues in the CDR3. The CDR3 DNA is TGTGCCAGCAGTACCTTAGCCTACGAGCAGTACTTC. This codes for CASSTLAYEQYF.

This clonotype was seen only once. V gene TRBV12-3 or TRBV12-4 combines with J gene TRBJ2-6, with 8 bases identical to TRBD1. The CDR3 has 21 amino acids. Trimming at V came to 2 bases and at J to 0 bases, leaving 15 bases not matched to a gene. DNA for the CDR3: TGTGCCAGCAGTTTAAGCCGACAGGGGATTTTAAGAAGCTCTGGGGCCAACGTCCTGACTTTC. Translated, it gives CASSLSRQGILRSSGANVLTF.

This clonotype was seen many times. The genes are TRBV9 and TRBJ2-1, with 12 nucleotides matching TRBD2. This CDR3 is built from 17 residues. CDR1 is SGDLS, CDR2 YYNGEE, per germline. V lost 5 bases and J lost 1; bases outside the gene matches: 7. As DNA, the CDR3 is TGTGCCAGCAGGAGACTAGCGGGAGATGGGTCCTACAATGAGCAGTTCTTC. Translation: CASRRLAGDGSYNEQFF.

The V call is TRBV11-2, the J call TRBJ2-6, with D uncertain. Trimming stripped 5 bases from V and 0 bases from J, with 8 bases between. In germline, CDR1 is SGHAT, CDR2 FQNNGV. The CDR3 covers 15 residues. The CDR3 DNA is TGTGCCAGCAGCCAGCCCTTCTCTGGGGCCAACGTCCTGACTTTC. Its translation: CASSQPFSGANVLTF.

The rearrangement links TRBV12-3 or TRBV12-4 to TRBJ1-5; TRBD1 is a possible D gene (6 bases). The germline V and J ends were trimmed by 3 bases and 4 bases, with 19 bases remaining between them. The CDR3 is made up of 17 amino acids. The CDR3: CASSLSPGQGRNQPQHF. The CDR3 DNA reads TGTGCCAGCAGTTTGTCGCCTGGCCAGGGGAGGAATCAGCCCCAGCATTTT.

The chain couples TRBV20-1 to TRBJ2-1; 7 bases match TRBD2. Germline lookup yields CDR1 DFQATT and CDR2 SNEGSKA (reference sequence). V shed 5 bases and J 8 bases; nucleotides not matched to a gene: 12. The length of the CDR3 is 14 residues. The CDR3 loop reads CSAAKGLGRDEQFF. The CDR3, as DNA: TGCAGTGCTGCAAAAGGACTAGGGCGCGATGAGCAGTTCTTC.

This clonotype is a singleton in its sample. The rearrangement joins TRBV25-1 to TRBJ2-7; D is possibly TRBD1 or TRBD2 (6 bases each). V lost 8 bases and J 3 bases, leaving 20 bases between the germline ends. The length of the CDR3 is 15 residues. Germline V CDR1 and CDR2: MGHDK, SYGVNS. This CDR3 reads CASGGEGEVIYEQYF. CDR3 DNA sequence: TGTGCCAGCGGGGGCGAAGGGGAGGTTATCTACGAGCAGTACTTC.